These T cell receptor beta chains were read from a single sample in a study of cytomegalovirus exposure and HLA in healthy donors. The assay was immunoSEQ multiplex PCR, and TCRdb's table has in-frame clones only and misses some. The repertoire holds roughly 170,000 clones, with 84% as singletons. The material sequenced was PBMCs. Receptors were obtained from a girl aged 2 to 10 in good health and CMV-seropositive. Both conserved end residues are part of each CDR3. Clone sizes are given selectively: once, few, many, or a class where the clone is expanded.

CDR3aa: CAWSYSGTGGFQPQHF; v_gene: TRBV30; abundance: -; j_gene: TRBJ1-5
CDR3aa: CASSSSVREAFF; v_gene: TRBV7-9; abundance: -; j_gene: TRBJ1-1
CDR3aa: CASSLAWADTQYF; v_gene: TRBV27; abundance: -; j_gene: TRBJ2-3
CDR3aa: CASSDGHPYEQYF; v_gene: TRBV28; abundance: -; j_gene: TRBJ2-7
CDR3aa: CASSFVGQTSATNEKLFF; v_gene: TRBV5-6; abundance: few; j_gene: TRBJ1-4
CDR3aa: CSAERGDWQFF; v_gene: TRBV20-1; abundance: -; j_gene: TRBJ2-1
CDR3aa: CASSFRVTEAFF; v_gene: TRBV28; abundance: -; j_gene: TRBJ1-1
CDR3aa: CASSVQTRELTSAAKNIQYF; v_gene: TRBV7-8; abundance: -; j_gene: TRBJ2-4
CDR3aa: CAIDRGGGYTF; v_gene: TRBV30; abundance: -; j_gene: TRBJ1-2
CDR3aa: CASSLDRSRDTEAFF; v_gene: TRBV11-3; abundance: once; j_gene: TRBJ1-1
CDR3aa: CASSPQKGYTDTQYF; v_gene: TRBV18; abundance: once; j_gene: TRBJ2-3
CDR3aa: CASSSSPGQLGSGANVLTF; v_gene: TRBV11-2; abundance: once; j_gene: TRBJ2-6
CDR3aa: CASSQGAYEQYF; v_gene: TRBV4-2; abundance: few; j_gene: TRBJ2-7
CDR3aa: CASSQDWGERYNEQFF; v_gene: TRBV4-1; abundance: -; j_gene: TRBJ2-1
CDR3aa: CASSDGPAGGTDTQYF; v_gene: TRBV25-1; abundance: -; j_gene: TRBJ2-3
CDR3aa: CASSLVVGGYEQYF; v_gene: TRBV5-4; abundance: few; j_gene: TRBJ2-7
CDR3aa: CASSPGSQGLHETQYF; v_gene: TRBV28; abundance: -; j_gene: TRBJ2-5
CDR3aa: CARGGPNNEQFF; v_gene: TRBV10-2; abundance: -; j_gene: TRBJ2-1
CDR3aa: CASRWGEGVRAADTQYF; v_gene: TRBV28; abundance: -; j_gene: TRBJ2-3
CDR3aa: CASSLSGTSSDTQYF; v_gene: TRBV28; abundance: once; j_gene: TRBJ2-3
CDR3aa: CASSQWTGRDYGYTF; v_gene: TRBV28; abundance: -; j_gene: TRBJ1-2
CDR3aa: CASADRSGNYEQYF; v_gene: TRBV19; abundance: once; j_gene: TRBJ2-7
CDR3aa: CASSATTGGAFVGGIQYF; v_gene: TRBV19; abundance: -; j_gene: TRBJ2-4
CDR3aa: CASGFLGLAGSRGETQYF; v_gene: TRBV12-5; abundance: -; j_gene: TRBJ2-5
CDR3aa: CASSVALAWGGENEQFF; v_gene: TRBV9; abundance: -; j_gene: TRBJ2-1
CDR3aa: CASSRSPHTSQETQYF; v_gene: TRBV7-8; abundance: -; j_gene: TRBJ2-5
CDR3aa: CASSEIIDSYNEQFF; v_gene: TRBV6-6; abundance: -; j_gene: TRBJ2-1
CDR3aa: CASRDREVVHGYTF; v_gene: TRBV28; abundance: -; j_gene: TRBJ1-2
CDR3aa: CASSRESRTDTQYF; v_gene: TRBV5-4; abundance: -; j_gene: TRBJ2-3
CDR3aa: CASSVRLASGEQYF; v_gene: TRBV9; abundance: once; j_gene: TRBJ2-7
CDR3aa: CASSGTGYYNEQFF; v_gene: TRBV19; abundance: -; j_gene: TRBJ2-1
CDR3aa: CASSLRRELAKNIQYF; v_gene: TRBV11-3; abundance: -; j_gene: TRBJ2-4
CDR3aa: CASSLVSGSYNEQFF; v_gene: TRBV7-9; abundance: -; j_gene: TRBJ2-1
CDR3aa: CASSYIAGAYNEQFF; v_gene: TRBV5-6; abundance: -; j_gene: TRBJ2-1
CDR3aa: CASSPSGQGGHEQYF; v_gene: TRBV7-3; abundance: -; j_gene: TRBJ2-7
CDR3aa: CASSPIGTSGRGYEQYF; v_gene: TRBV11-2; abundance: -; j_gene: TRBJ2-7
CDR3aa: CASSQGRGSRPEQYF; v_gene: TRBV4-1; abundance: once; j_gene: TRBJ2-7
CDR3aa: CASTQPKTGKNQPQHF; v_gene: TRBV21-1; abundance: -; j_gene: TRBJ1-5
CDR3aa: CASSEGLNTGELFF; v_gene: TRBV9; abundance: once; j_gene: TRBJ2-2
CDR3aa: CASSTGGTGSDTQYF; v_gene: TRBV19; abundance: -; j_gene: TRBJ2-3
CDR3aa: CSAVRGFGEQYF; v_gene: TRBV29-1; abundance: -; j_gene: -
CDR3aa: CASRGRPSYEQYF; v_gene: TRBV28; abundance: -; j_gene: TRBJ2-7
CDR3aa: CASSLAGTSVGYTQYF; v_gene: TRBV14; abundance: -; j_gene: TRBJ2-3